What follows is one T cell receptor beta chain and its context. What it binds is unknown. This record comes from a study of cytomegalovirus exposure and HLA in healthy donors. Study-wide context: T cells numbering about 200 million yielded more than 95 million unique TCR beta sequences in an earlier analysis.

General study points: According to an earlier analysis, most TCR beta V segments yielded productive rearrangements about 90% or about 30% of the time. Overall, roughly 160 TCR beta chains were annotated as cytomegalovirus-associated. Presence/absence analyses assumed roughly uniform sequencing depth across donors, which may not hold.

The PCR made use of 60 Vbeta and 13 Jbeta primers. Some clones are missing from TCRdb's copy, which holds only in-frame ones; the method was immunoSEQ multiplex PCR. The sample includes nearly 110,000 clones, roughly four fifths of them seen just once. Sequenced sample: PBMCs. The origin of this receptor is a man aged 50 to 60 in good health and CMV-seronegative.

This CDR3 is CASSSERGGDRETQYF. CDR3 nucleotide sequence: TGCGCCAGCAGCTCGGAGAGGGGGGGCGACCGAGAGACCCAGTACTTC. The V call is TRBV5-1, the J call TRBJ2-5, with a tentative D call TRBD2 (7 bases). The germline V and J ends were trimmed by 3 bases and 4 bases, with 19 bases remaining between them. CDR3 size: 16 residues. The germline V gene encodes CDR1 SGHRS and CDR2 YFSETQ.